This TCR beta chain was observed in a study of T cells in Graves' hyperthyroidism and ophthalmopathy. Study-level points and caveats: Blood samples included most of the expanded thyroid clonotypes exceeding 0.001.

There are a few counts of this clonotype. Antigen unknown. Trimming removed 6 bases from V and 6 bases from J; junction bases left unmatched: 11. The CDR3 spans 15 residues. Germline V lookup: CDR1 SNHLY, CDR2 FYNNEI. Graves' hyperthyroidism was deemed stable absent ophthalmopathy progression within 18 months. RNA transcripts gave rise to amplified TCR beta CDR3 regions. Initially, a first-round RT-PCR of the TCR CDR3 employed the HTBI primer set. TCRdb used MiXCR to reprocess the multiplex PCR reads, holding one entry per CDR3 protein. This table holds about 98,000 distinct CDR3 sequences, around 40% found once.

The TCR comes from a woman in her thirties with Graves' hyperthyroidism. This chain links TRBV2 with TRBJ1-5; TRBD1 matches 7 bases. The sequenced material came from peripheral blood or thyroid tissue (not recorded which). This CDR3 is CASRSDRAGSQPQHF. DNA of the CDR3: TGTGCCAGCAGGTCCGACAGGGCTGGTAGTCAGCCCCAGCATTTT. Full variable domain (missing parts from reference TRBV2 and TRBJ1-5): EPEVTQTPSHQVTQMGQEVILRCVPISNHLYFYWYRQILGQKVEFLVSFYNNEISEKSEIFDDQFSVERPDGSNFTLKIRSTKLEDSAMYFCASRSDRAGSQPQHFGDGTRLSIL.